This T cell receptor beta chain was observed in a study of T cells in Graves' hyperthyroidism and ophthalmopathy. Amplification of TCR beta CDR3 regions used RNA as the template. Carried out on the TCR CDR3, a first-round RT-PCR used the HTBI primer set. TCRdb reprocessed the multiplex PCR reads with MiXCR, giving one entry per CDR3 protein. The sample has 470,000 or so distinct CDR3 sequences; around 20% are singletons. This clonotype was seen ten or more times. Stability of Graves' hyperthyroidism was defined as absent ophthalmopathy progression within 18 months. This receptor was obtained from a young man with Graves' hyperthyroidism. Material for sequencing was blood.

The CDR3 DNA sequence: TGTGCCAGCAGTAGGGGGATGTGGACTGAAGCTTTCTTT. Its translation is CASSRGMWTEAFF. This rearrangement joins TRBV6-2 or TRBV6-3 to TRBJ1-1; tentative D call: TRBD1 (6 bases). CDR1 MNHEY and CDR2 SVGEGT come from the germline V gene. Trimming stripped 5 bases from V and 5 bases from J, with 12 bases between. This CDR3 comprises 13 residues.